This T cell receptor beta chain was documented in a study of blood T cell repertoires in COVID-19. Per the original methods: Researchers report that nucleated cell counts were estimated from reference gene primer amplification. TCRdb keeps only in-frame clones here, not all; method: immunoSEQ multiplex PCR. V, J and clone size are those of that table, while D and trimming were read from the DNA. The table lists some 220,000 clones, 70% to 90% of them singletons. There are 15 residues in the CDR3. Trimming at V came to 0 bases and at J to 2 bases, leaving 3 bases not matched to a gene. In germline, CDR1 is SGDLS, CDR2 YYNGEE.

The sequencing input was peripheral blood. The V call is TRBV9, the J call TRBJ2-5; 8 bases are a match to TRBD2. The sequence came from an older woman with COVID-19, enrolled during active disease. The CDR3 region is CASSVDGTSQETQYF. CDR3 nucleotide sequence: TGTGCCAGCAGCGTAGATGGGACTAGTCAAGAGACCCAGTACTTC.